This entry lists 23 T cell receptor beta chains sequenced from one sample in a study of blood T cell repertoires in COVID-19. Measured with immunoSEQ multiplex PCR; TCRdb has only the in-frame clones, and not every one. The data contain around 300,000 clones, around 84% of them singletons. Sequenced sample: PBMCs or T cells enriched from blood (not recorded which). The receptor set was obtained from a woman aged 50 to 65 who had recovered from COVID-19.

CDR3 DNA: TGTGCCAGCAGTTACTCGGCGGTGGCCTACGAGCAGTACTTC. It is translated as CASSYSAVAYEQYF. V gene TRBV6-5 combines with J gene TRBJ2-7, with no clear D. CDR3 length equals 14 residues. The V and J ends lost 0 bases and 2 bases respectively, with 8 bases between them. CDR1 and CDR2 from the germline V gene are MNHEY and SVGAGI.

V is TRBV10-3 and J is TRBJ2-7, with 7 bases fitting TRBD2. This CDR3 is 15 amino acids long. Germline loops: CDR1 ENHRY, CDR2 SYGVKD. Unmatched junction bases numbered 12, after V lost 4 bases and J lost 6 bases. CDR3 nucleotide sequence: TGTGCCATCAGTGGCCGGGGGGACCGGGTAGTCGAGCAGTACTTC. It encodes CAISGRGDRVVEQYF.

CDR3 coding DNA: TGTGCCAGCAGTCTACGGAGGACCTACGAGCAGTACTTC. Amino acid sequence: CASSLRRTYEQYF. The chain combines TRBV5-6 with TRBJ2-7; perhaps TRBD2 as D (5 bases). V shed 5 bases and J shed 2 bases, with 11 bases lying between them. This CDR3 has 13 residues. Germline CDR1 reads SGHDT; CDR2 reads YYEEEE.

This sequence joins TRBV2 and TRBJ1-5, with TRBD1 matching 7 bases. V trimming: 7 bases; J trimming: 1 base; junction bases outside the gene matches: 7. Germline V lookup: CDR1 SNHLY, CDR2 FYNNEI. The CDR3 is 15 residues long. The chain's CDR3 is CASTPRGMSNQPQHF. Written as DNA, the CDR3 is TGTGCCAGCACGCCCAGGGGGATGAGCAATCAGCCCCAGCATTTT.

The rearrangement links TRBV28 to TRBJ1-4; 9 bases map to TRBD1. CDR3 length equals 15 residues. Unmatched junction bases numbered 12, after V lost 4 bases and J lost 12 bases. The germline CDR1 and CDR2 sequences are MDHEN and SYDVKM. The CDR3 sequence is CASSSASGTGSELFF. The CDR3 coding sequence is TGTGCCAGCAGTTCTGCCTCCGGGACAGGGTCGGAACTGTTTTTT.

The CDR3 is CASSASGGESPLHF. Here the CDR3 DNA reads TGTGCCAGCAGTGCTTCAGGGGGCGAATCACCCCTCCACTTT. The gene calls are TRBV6-4 and TRBJ1-6, with 8 bases aligning to TRBD1. The germline V gene has CDR1 MRHNA and CDR2 SNTAGT. The V and J ends lost 4 bases and 10 bases, in that order; junction bases with no gene match: 6. The CDR3 runs 14 residues.

This clone was observed a handful of times. The rearrangement uses TRBV3-1 (or the pseudogene TRBV3-2) and TRBJ2-1; TRBD1 matches at 9 bases. This CDR3 comprises 17 residues. J lost 8 bases, V lost 1 base, and 12 bases had no gene match. Germline values: CDR1 LGHDT, CDR2 YNNKEL (reference sequence). CDR3 nucleotide sequence: TGTGCCAGCAGCCAAGGCCCCCCGGCACAGGGGGCCCATGAGCAGTTCTTC. It specifies CASSQGPPAQGAHEQFF.

The chain carries TRBV6-2 or TRBV6-3 and TRBJ2-1; 10 nucleotides agree with TRBD1. From germline, CDR1 is MNHEY and CDR2 SVGEGT. J was trimmed by 5 bases and V by 5 bases; bases with no gene match: 9. CDR3 length: 16 residues. This chain's CDR3 is CASSPYTGTGDNEQFF. The CDR3 DNA reads as TGTGCCAGCAGTCCCTACACCGGGACAGGGGACAATGAGCAGTTCTTC.

This clone was seen a handful of times. The chain joins TRBV11-2 to TRBJ1-2, with TRBD1 matching over 10 bases. The CDR3 totals 15 residues. Trimming at V came to 5 bases and at J to 3 bases, leaving 6 bases not matched to a gene. In germline, CDR1 is SGHAT, CDR2 FQNNGV. Written as DNA, the CDR3 is TGTGCCAGCAGCCGTACGACAGGGGGCGACTATGGCTACACCTTC. This encodes CASSRTTGGDYGYTF.

The chain joins TRBV6-5 to TRBJ1-2; possible D gene TRBD1, 6 bases. The germline gives CDR1 MNHEY, CDR2 SVGAGI. V lost 4 bases and J 2 bases, leaving 11 bases between the germline ends. The CDR3 runs 14 residues. DNA of the CDR3: TGTGCCAGCAGTTCCGTGGACAGAAACTATGGCTACACCTTC. Translation gives CASSSVDRNYGYTF.

The rearrangement links TRBV5-1 to TRBJ2-7, with 9 nucleotides matching TRBD2. The CDR3 is made up of 17 amino acids. Per the germline V gene, CDR1 is SGHRS and CDR2 is YFSETQ. The J segment lost 4 bases and the V segment lost 0 bases, leaving 11 bases of the junction unmatched. This chain's CDR3 is CASSLAGVAGVRYEQYF. The CDR3 nucleotides read TGCGCCAGCAGCTTGGCCGGGGTAGCGGGAGTTAGGTACGAGCAGTACTTC. Filled out from reference TRBV5-1 and TRBJ2-7, the complete variable domain reads KAGVTQTPRYLIKTRGQQVTLSCSPISGHRSVSWYQQTPGQGLQFLFEYFSETQRNKGNFPGRFSGRQFSNSRSEMNVSTLELGDSALYLCASSLAGVAGVRYEQYFGPGTRLTVT.

The genes are TRBV4-2 and TRBJ1-2; 9 bases fit TRBD1. In germline, CDR1 is LGHNA, CDR2 YNFKEQ. This CDR3 has 17 residues. The trim removed 0 bases at V and 2 bases at J, leaving 7 bases unmatched. The chain's CDR3 is CASSQDSGTGRNYGYTF. The CDR3 nucleotides are TGTGCCAGCAGCCAAGATTCGGGGACAGGGAGAAACTATGGCTACACCTTC.

This sequence joins TRBV5-4 and TRBJ2-7; the D gene is possibly TRBD2 (6 bases). Germline CDR1 SGHNT, CDR2 YYREEE (reference sequence). Trimming took off 4 bases at V and 0 bases at J, with 14 bases between the two ends. The CDR3 totals 15 residues. CDR3 sequence reads: CASSRRVERSYEQYF. The DNA of the CDR3 is TGTGCCAGCAGCCGGAGGGTCGAACGCTCCTACGAGCAGTACTTC. Combining the CDR3 with reference TRBV5-4 and TRBJ2-7 gives the whole variable domain ETGVTQSPTHLIKTRGQQVTLRCSSQSGHNTVSWYQQALGQGPQFIFQYYREEENGRGNFPPRFSGLQFPNYSSELNVNALELDDSALYLCASSRRVERSYEQYFGPGTRLTVT.

This sequence joins TRBV21-1 and TRBJ1-2; the D segment call TRBD1 is taken from the table without a DNA check. TRBV21-1 is deemed a pseudogene. The length of the CDR3 is 11 residues. CDR3 in amino acids: CAWQSHYGYTF. CDR3 sequence (DNA): TGTGCCTGGCAATCGCACTATGGCTACACCTTC.

This clone was detected only once. The chain carries TRBV6-2 or TRBV6-3 and TRBJ2-7, with 10 bases identical to TRBD2. The germline V gene encodes CDR1 MNHEY and CDR2 SVGEGT. This CDR3 region has 14 residues. V lost 4 bases to trimming and J lost 0 bases; unmatched junction nucleotides: 0. The CDR3 DNA sequence: TGTGCCAGCAGTTGGACTAGCGGCTCCTACGAGCAGTACTTC. Translating it yields CASSWTSGSYEQYF.

The chain employs TRBV7-3 and TRBJ2-6; 8 bases map to TRBD2. Germline trimming cut 5 bases from V and 9 bases from J; bases unmatched to any gene: 9. CDR3 size: 15 residues. Germline V CDR1 and CDR2: SGHTA, FQGTGA. The CDR3 region has the DNA TGTGCCAGCAGCCCCCCCGGGGGGGAGGGCAACGTCCTGACTTTC. It translates to CASSPPGGEGNVLTF.

This clone appeared a few times. The chain uses TRBV19 and TRBJ1-1; no firm D call. The CDR3 spans 13 residues. Trimming stripped 7 bases from V and 5 bases from J, with 14 bases between. Germline lookup yields CDR1 LNHDA and CDR2 SQIVND (reference sequence). The CDR3 region has the DNA TGTGCCAGTAAAGCCCTACAGCGGACTGAAGCTTTCTTT. Translated, it gives CASKALQRTEAFF.

CDR3 sequence reads: CASSQQGNEKLFF. Written as DNA, the CDR3 is TGTGCCAGCAGCCAACAGGGCAATGAAAAACTGTTTTTT. The V and J genes are TRBV3-1 (or the pseudogene TRBV3-2) and TRBJ1-4; tentatively, D is TRBD1 (5 bases). The CDR3 is made up of 13 amino acids. The germline V gene has CDR1 LGHDT and CDR2 YNNKEL (reference sequence). The V and J ends lost 2 bases and 5 bases respectively, with 6 bases between them.

The chain joins TRBV7-2 to TRBJ1-2; D is uncertain. CDR3 size: 13 residues. The V end was cut by 0 bases, the J end by 4 bases, with 6 bases between. From germline, CDR1 is SGHTA and CDR2 FQGNSA. The CDR3 sequence is CASSLAASYGYTF. In DNA form, the CDR3 reads TGTGCCAGCAGCTTAGCGGCCAGCTATGGCTACACCTTC.

This chain joins TRBV20-1 and TRBJ1-2; D unclear. The length of the CDR3 is 11 residues. With 6 bases removed from V and 0 bases from J, the gap between germline ends came to 5 bases. Germline loops: CDR1 DFQATT, CDR2 SNEGSKA (reference sequence). In nucleotides, the CDR3 is TGCAGTGCCACACCTAACTATGGCTACACCTTC. It specifies CSATPNYGYTF.

This chain connects TRBV7-9 to TRBJ1-2; 11 bases agree with TRBD1. In germline, CDR1 is SEHNR, CDR2 FQNEAQ (reference sequence). The CDR3 loop spans 15 amino acids. Unmatched junction bases numbered 4, after V lost 5 bases and J lost 2 bases. This CDR3 reads CASSLGQGANYGYTF. CDR3 in DNA: TGTGCCAGCAGCCTAGGACAGGGGGCGAACTATGGCTACACCTTC.

The chain recombines TRBV30 with TRBJ2-1, with TRBD2 matching over 8 bases. Trimming cost V 7 bases and J 11 bases; bases outside gene matches: 13. Per the germline V gene, CDR1 is GTSNPN and CDR2 is SVGIG (reference sequence). CDR3 size: 13 residues. The CDR3 DNA follows: TGTGCCTCCCCCGGGGGGGCCCTTAGTAAGCAGTTCTTC. Its protein is CASPGGALSKQFF.

The rearrangement joins TRBV7-3 to TRBJ1-2; no definite D call. The germline V gene has CDR1 SGHTA and CDR2 FQGTGA. Trimming removed 3 bases at V and 8 bases at J, with 13 bases between. The CDR3 is 13 residues long. Written as DNA, the CDR3 is TGTGCCAGCAGCTTGGAAGGGCGGAGGGGCTACACCTTC. Translated: CASSLEGRRGYTF.